The next 9 T cell receptor beta chains were all read from a single sample in a study of blood T cells in healthy people across ages (dated by TCRdb to the mid-2010s). The library was generated by 5' RACE. TCRdb records Illumina HiSeq 2500 as the sequencer. A second PCR of about 6 to 11 cycles was performed with a sample-barcoded 5' primer and a J-beta primer mix. TCRdb took the public reads, trimmed them with fastp at Q25, ran MiXCR for clone calling and kept in-frame beta chains. Each CDR3 protein appears once, grouped with its most common genes and DNA. The sample table shows 540,000 or so distinct CDR3 sequences, and roughly 48% are seen once. 20% to 25% of the sample belongs to the ten largest clones. The sample was blood. The receptors here all came from an elderly man in good health.

V is TRBV7-2 and J is TRBJ1-2, with no clear D. V shed 3 bases and J shed 6 bases, with 14 bases lying between them. This CDR3 is 14 amino acids long. Germline-derived CDR1 and CDR2 are SGHTA and FQGNSA. The CDR3 DNA follows: TGTGCCAGCAGCTTCACGCCAGGCGTTGATGGCTACACCTTC. This encodes CASSFTPGVDGYTF. The full variable domain, rest sourced from reference TRBV7-2 and TRBJ1-2, is GAGVSQSPSNKVTEKGKDVELRCDPISGHTALYWYRQSLGQGLEFLIYFQGNSAPDKSGLPSDRFSAERTGGSVSTLTIQRTQQEDSAVYLCASSFTPGVDGYTFGSGTRLTVV.

The J gene is TRBJ2-5, the V gene TRBV2; unclear D gene. This CDR3 has 14 amino acids. V was cut by 8 bases and J by 1 base, with 14 bases left in between. CDR1 and CDR2 from the germline V gene are SNHLY and FYNNEI. The DNA for the CDR3 is TGTGCCAGCCAGAAATTGTTTTTCCAAGAGACCCAGTACTTC. This encodes CASQKLFFQETQYF.

The genes are TRBV4-2 and TRBJ1-2; a possible D gene is TRBD1 (5 bases). V shed 0 bases and J shed 1 base, with 12 bases lying between them. CDR1 is LGHNA, CDR2 YNFKEQ, per germline. The CDR3 covers 16 residues. The CDR3 here is CASSQERQGINYGYTF. CDR3 in DNA: TGTGCCAGCAGCCAAGAGCGCCAGGGAATTAACTATGGCTACACCTTC.

CDR3 nucleotides: TGTGCCAGCAGCCAAGGGCTGGAACTCTCCTACAATGAGCAGTTCTTC. It codes for CASSQGLELSYNEQFF. The chain uses TRBV3-1 and TRBJ2-1; no definite D call. CDR1 and CDR2 from the germline V gene are LGHDT and YNNKEL (reference sequence). This CDR3 spans 16 amino acids. The ends were cut back, 1 base at V and 0 bases at J, with 10 bases in the middle.

Ten or more counts support this clonotype. This chain joins TRBV6-5 and TRBJ2-1, with D perhaps matching TRBD2 (5 bases). This CDR3 comprises 17 residues. V was clipped by 0 bases and J by 1 base, with 13 bases between them. Germline loops: CDR1 MNHEY, CDR2 SVGAGI. The CDR3 DNA reads TGTGCCAGCAGTTACTCACGGCGGGCGGGTTCCTACAATGAGCAGTTCTTC. Protein: CASSYSRRAGSYNEQFF.

This clonotype was recorded many times. The chain carries TRBV7-2 and TRBJ2-7, with D possibly matching TRBD1 (6 bases). This CDR3 is built from 14 residues. V was pared by 5 bases and J by 3 bases, with 14 bases between. CDR1 and CDR2 (germline): SGHTA, FQGNSA. For the CDR3, the DNA is TGTGCCAGCAGCCCACAGGGCTCCAGCTACGAGCAGTACTTC. Its translation is CASSPQGSSYEQYF.

This clonotype showed up many times. This chain connects TRBV4-2 to TRBJ2-3, with a weak D call TRBD1 (6 bases). This CDR3 contains 17 residues. From germline, CDR1 is LGHNA and CDR2 YNFKEQ. The ends were cut back, 0 bases at V and 4 bases at J, with 17 bases in the middle. The chain's CDR3 is CASSQDWDTPRPDTQYF. For the CDR3, the DNA is TGTGCCAGCAGCCAAGATTGGGACACCCCCCGTCCAGATACGCAGTATTTT.

In its sample, this clonotype was seen once. The chain employs TRBV7-2 and TRBJ2-1; 9 positions match TRBD1. Per the germline V gene, CDR1 is SGHTA and CDR2 is FQGNSA. The V segment lost 2 bases and the J segment 8 bases; nucleotides outside the gene matches: 10. The CDR3 totals 16 residues. The DNA for the CDR3 is TGTGCCAGCAGCTTAAATTCCGGGACAGGGATCGATGAGCAGTTCTTC. This sequence encodes CASSLNSGTGIDEQFF.

The chain's CDR3 is CASRTSTYEQYF. CDR3 DNA sequence: TGTGCCAGCAGAACAAGCACCTACGAGCAGTACTTC. J is TRBJ2-7 and V is TRBV28; D call uncertain. Trimming took off 6 bases at V and 2 bases at J, with 8 bases between the two ends. The CDR3 spans 12 residues. Germline CDR1 reads MDHEN; CDR2 reads SYDVKM.